This T cell receptor beta chain was identified in a study of vaccination effects on CD4 cells after COVID-19. General study points: Few convalescent patients, and no early post-infection timepoints, were available to the study.

Using viral peptide pools, the ViraFEST assay grew out antigen-specific CD4+ T cells prior to sequencing. Isolation of CD4+ T cells took place after approximately 10 days of culture. Nucleocapsid antibodies stayed negative before and after vaccination, showing no earlier SARS-CoV-2 infection. Cultures used over 1.5 million PBMC per well, 9 to 10 IU/ml IL-2 and around 9.7 ug/ml peptides. Germline V gene sequence: CDR1 LNHDA, CDR2 SQIVND (reference sequence). The V gene lost 8 bases and the J gene lost 2 bases, with 4 bases spanning the gap. CDR3 length: 10 residues. Regarding this clone: Its target is unknown.

Sequenced by immunoSEQ multiplex PCR; TCRdb stores in-frame clones only, minus some. Of about 27,000 clones in the sample, approximately 72% were seen once. The rearrangement links TRBV19 to TRBJ2-7, with D unresolved. Sequencing used CD4+ T cells from PBMCs cultured with SARS-CoV-2 spike peptides, obtained before COVID-19 vaccination. The TCR comes from a human donor who received a COVID-19 vaccine. The CDR3 bases are TGTGCCAGTCTGACCTACGAGCAGTACTTC. Encoded protein: CASLTYEQYF.